The next 26 T cell receptor beta chains were all read from a single sample in a study of spatial heterogeneity in lung cancer. Time point in this sample: sample taken at primary tumor resection. Overall study findings and caveats: How many expanded intratumoral alpha and beta TCRs were present tracked the tumor mutation count, which was a count of nonsynonymous mutations.

Their target antigens are unknown. TCRdb independently ran MiXCR on the 5' RACE reads; one entry per CDR3 protein. The table lists fewer than 20,000 distinct CDR3 sequences, roughly 7.3% of them singletons, with less than 25% in the top ten. This material consisted of lung tumor tissue, taken at surgery. The origin of the receptors is a female donor with early-stage non-small cell lung cancer.

This chain uses TRBV27 with TRBJ2-3; D unresolved. The CDR3 consists of 13 residues. Between the trimmed V and J ends, which lost 5 bases and 5 bases, there was a span of 11 bases. Germline V lookup: CDR1 MNHEY, CDR2 SMNVEV (reference sequence). CDR3 coding DNA: TGTGCCAGCAGTCTTTCCTGGGAAGATACGCAGTATTTT. It is translated as CASSLSWEDTQYF.

Many counts were recorded for this clonotype. The chain carries TRBV6-1 and TRBJ2-3; D is perhaps TRBD2 (6 bases). V was cut by 4 bases and J by 0 bases, with 20 bases left in between. Germline V gene sequence: CDR1 MNHNS, CDR2 SASEGT. This CDR3 contains 18 residues. CDR3 in amino acids: CASSVTFGGSFSTDTQYF. CDR3 coding DNA: TGTGCCAGCAGTGTCACCTTCGGGGGATCTTTTAGCACAGATACGCAGTATTTT.

Many counts were recorded for this clonotype. The J gene is TRBJ2-5, the V gene TRBV7-9; a weak D match, TRBD2 (5 bases). CDR1 is SEHNR and CDR2 is FQNEAQ in the germline V gene (reference sequence). CDR3 length: 14 residues. Between the trimmed V and J ends, which lost 5 bases and 5 bases, there was a span of 15 bases. The DNA of the CDR3 is TGTGCCAGCAGCCCACGGACTCCGGAGGAGACCCAGTACTTC. As protein: CASSPRTPEETQYF.

This clonotype has a count of ten or more. The chain employs TRBV7-2 and TRBJ2-2, with D possibly TRBD1 on 5 matching bases. The CDR3 sequence is 14 residues long. Germline V gives CDR1 SGHTA, CDR2 FQGNSA. V dropped 4 bases and J dropped 8 bases, with 14 bases sitting between them. CDR3 loop: CASSSQAAGGELFF. The CDR3, as DNA: TGTGCCAGCAGCTCCCAGGCGGCAGGGGGGGAGCTGTTTTTT.

By sample share, this clonotype is medium-sized. The rearrangement joins TRBV6-2 or TRBV6-3 to TRBJ1-1; 11 positions match TRBD1. Germline loops: CDR1 MNHEY, CDR2 SVGEGT. The V gene end was trimmed by 3 bases and the J gene end by 11 bases; junction bases not matched to a gene: 8. The CDR3 contains 14 residues. CDR3 loop: CASSYRTGGFSAFF. CDR3 sequence (DNA): TGTGCCAGCAGTTATAGGACAGGGGGCTTCTCCGCTTTCTTT.

This clonotype was recorded many times. The chain combines TRBV6-5 with TRBJ2-5; D remains ambiguous. This CDR3 contains 12 residues. Trimming pared 5 bases from V and 5 bases from J, leaving 9 bases between. Per the germline V gene, CDR1 is MNHEY and CDR2 is SVGAGI. The CDR3 region is CASSAIGETQYF. CDR3 DNA: TGTGCCAGCAGTGCTATTGGGGAGACCCAGTACTTC.

The sample holds many counts of this clonotype. This sequence joins TRBV5-1 and TRBJ2-7; D possibly corresponds to TRBD1 (5 bases). This CDR3 is built from 13 residues. Germline V gene lookup returns CDR1 SGHRS and CDR2 YFSETQ. V was pared by 1 base and J by 3 bases, with 8 bases between. The CDR3 DNA follows: TGCGCCAGCAGCTTGACGCAGGGCTACGAGCAGTACTTC. Protein product: CASSLTQGYEQYF.

CDR3 loop: CASSFGDEQYF. For the CDR3, the DNA is TGTGCCAGCAGCTTTGGGGACGAGCAGTACTTC. V gene TRBV5-6 combines with J gene TRBJ2-7, with D hard to call. CDR3 length: 11 amino acids. Germline V lookup: CDR1 SGHDT, CDR2 YYEEEE. The V and J ends lost 2 bases and 5 bases respectively, with 5 bases between them.

This clonotype is labeled medium-sized. The chain is built from TRBV5-1 and TRBJ2-3, with D hard to call. V lost 0 bases and J lost 2, with 7 bases in between. From germline, CDR1 is SGHRS and CDR2 YFSETQ. This CDR3 comprises 14 residues. The CDR3 nucleotides read TGCGCCAGCAGCTTGGACAGCTCCACAGATACGCAGTATTTT. Its protein product is CASSLDSSTDTQYF.

This chain joins TRBV2 and TRBJ2-1, with D possibly matching TRBD1 (6 bases). The CDR3 runs 13 residues. Germline V CDR1 and CDR2: SNHLY, FYNNEI. The V gene lost 3 bases and the J gene lost 4 bases, with 7 bases spanning the gap. Here the CDR3 reads CASSEDRYNEQFF. The CDR3 region has the DNA TGTGCCAGCAGTGAGGACAGATACAATGAGCAGTTCTTC.

This clonotype was picked up many times. In DNA, the CDR3 is TGCGCCAGCAGCTCTGGATCGGGACAGTTCTCTTACGAGCAGTACTTC. Translating it yields CASSSGSGQFSYEQYF. This rearrangement joins TRBV5-1 to TRBJ2-7, with TRBD1 identical over 7 bases. V was pared by 3 bases and J by 4 bases, with 13 bases of the junction left unmatched. CDR1 and CDR2 from the germline V gene are SGHRS and YFSETQ. CDR3 length: 16 residues. The whole variable domain, remainder taken from reference TRBV5-1 and TRBJ2-7, is KAGVTQTPRYLIKTRGQQVTLSCSPISGHRSVSWYQQTPGQGLQFLFEYFSETQRNKGNFPGRFSGRQFSNSRSEMNVSTLELGDSALYLCASSSGSGQFSYEQYFGPGTRLTVT.

In this sample, this clonotype turned up a few times. The rearrangement uses TRBV20-1 and TRBJ1-5; possible D gene TRBD1, 5 bases. This CDR3 region has 18 residues. Germline lookup yields CDR1 DFQATT and CDR2 SNEGSKA (reference sequence). V lost 0 bases, J lost 4 bases, and 22 bases lay in between. The CDR3 coding sequence is TGCAGTGCTAGAGATTGGCGAGTAGGGCAGAAGGGGAATCAGCCCCAGCATTTT. This encodes CSARDWRVGQKGNQPQHF.

The CDR3: CASRTGQTQPQHF. Written as DNA, the CDR3 is TGTGCCAGTAGGACAGGCCAGACTCAGCCCCAGCATTTT. The chain uses TRBV19 and TRBJ1-5, with D tentatively TRBD1 (6 bases). V was pared by 6 bases and J by 6 bases, with 12 bases between. This CDR3 contains 13 residues. CDR1 is LNHDA and CDR2 is SQIVND in the germline V gene (reference sequence).

At least ten counts were recorded for this clonotype. The V gene is TRBV5-6, the J gene TRBJ2-1; either TRBD1 or TRBD2 may supply D (5 bases each). Deletions cut 6 bases from V and 7 bases from J, with 14 bases between. Germline V gene data show CDR1 as SGHDT and CDR2 as YYEEEE. The CDR3 consists of 13 residues. CDR3 in amino acids: CASIPGRGNEQFF. CDR3 DNA sequence: TGTGCCAGCATACCGGGACGTGGGAATGAGCAGTTCTTC.

This clonotype has more than one count but fewer than ten. V and J are TRBV2 and TRBJ2-7; 7 bases match TRBD1. Germline CDR1 SNHLY, CDR2 FYNNEI. Trimming at V came to 5 bases and at J to 3 bases, leaving 7 bases not matched to a gene. The CDR3 consists of 14 residues. The CDR3 here is CASSSTGLGYEQYF. In DNA form, the CDR3 reads TGTGCCAGCAGTTCGACAGGGCTAGGCTACGAGCAGTACTTC.

This clonotype was detected ten times or more. The genes are TRBV5-1 and TRBJ2-3; D ambiguous. Trimming stripped 4 bases from V and 2 bases from J, with 8 bases between. Germline CDR1 and CDR2: SGHRS and YFSETQ. The CDR3 length is 13 residues. The DNA for the CDR3 is TGCGCCAGCAGCCCCGGACCCACAGATACGCAGTATTTT. This gives the protein CASSPGPTDTQYF.

In its sample, this clonotype was seen a few times. This sequence joins TRBV5-6 and TRBJ1-5; D gene ambiguous. The CDR3 length is 17 residues. In germline, CDR1 is SGHDT, CDR2 YYEEEE. Trimming cost V 0 bases and J 1 base, with 14 bases left between them. This CDR3 reads CASSLGETRRSNQPQHF. The CDR3 DNA is TGTGCCAGCAGCTTGGGAGAGACCCGTAGGAGCAATCAGCCCCAGCATTTT.

Many counts were recorded for this clonotype. The chain links TRBV5-1 to TRBJ1-3; TRBD1 matches at 9 bases. In germline, CDR1 is SGHRS, CDR2 YFSETQ. CDR3 length: 17 amino acids. The V segment lost 5 bases and the J segment 3 bases; nucleotides outside the gene matches: 12. The DNA for the CDR3 is TGCGCCAGCAGATCTGGGACAGGGAGAGGAGGTGGAAACACCATATATTTT. This gives the protein CASRSGTGRGGGNTIYF.

This clonotype was seen ten or more times. CDR3 amino acids: CASSSRVLSAFF. CDR3 DNA sequence: TGTGCCAGCAGTTCTAGGGTCTTATCGGCTTTCTTT. The chain couples TRBV12-3 or TRBV12-4 to TRBJ1-1; D is uncertain. This CDR3 comprises 12 residues. V lost 4 bases and J lost 11, with 14 bases in between.

In this sample, this clonotype turned up many times. The rearrangement uses TRBV12-3 or TRBV12-4 and TRBJ2-3; the match to TRBD2 covers 13 bases. V lost 5 bases and J lost 5; bases outside the gene matches: 4. The CDR3 loop spans 15 amino acids. CDR3 coding DNA: TGTGCCAGCAGTACGACTAGCGGGGGGAAAGATACGCAGTATTTT. Amino acids: CASSTTSGGKDTQYF.

Comments on this clonotype: This clone may be a read error of a much larger clone one base away. The chain carries TRBV7-3 and TRBJ2-3, with D maybe TRBD1 (6 bases). V was clipped by 5 bases and J by 4 bases, with 13 bases between them. CDR1 SGHTA and CDR2 FQGTGA come from the germline V gene. The length of the CDR3 is 14 residues. The CDR3, as DNA: TGTGCCAGCAGCCATGACAGGCGGGCAGATACGCAGTATTTT. Translating gives CASSHDRRADTQYF.

The J gene is TRBJ2-7, the V gene TRBV2; D is possibly TRBD2 (7 bases). V was pared by 8 bases and J by 5 bases, with 16 bases between. The CDR3 is 13 residues long. Germline CDR1 reads SNHLY; CDR2 reads FYNNEI. CDR3 in amino acids: CASRRGAGNEQYF. The CDR3 nucleotides are TGTGCCAGCCGCCGGGGGGCAGGAAACGAGCAGTACTTC.

This clonotype showed up many times. The chain recombines TRBV7-9 with TRBJ2-7, with D unresolved. This CDR3 region has 12 residues. Trimming pared 5 bases from V and 0 bases from J, leaving 5 bases between. Germline V lookup: CDR1 SEHNR, CDR2 FQNEAQ (reference sequence). The CDR3 region has the DNA TGTGCCAGCAGCCCATTCTCCTACGAGCAGTACTTC. It encodes CASSPFSYEQYF.

In this sample, this clonotype turned up many times. The V gene is TRBV9, the J gene TRBJ1-1, with unresolved D. In germline, CDR1 is SGDLS, CDR2 YYNGEE. The CDR3 length is 14 residues. V was shortened by 6 bases and J by 1 base, with 13 bases between the two germline ends. Here the CDR3 reads CASKRVGGNTEAFF. In DNA form, the CDR3 reads TGTGCCAGCAAAAGGGTTGGAGGGAACACTGAAGCTTTCTTT.

A few counts support this clonotype. The V and J genes are TRBV7-2 and TRBJ2-3, with 8 positions matching TRBD2. The ends lost 1 base at V and 2 bases at J; junction bases unmatched: 2. Germline assignment: CDR1 SGHTA and CDR2 FQGNSA. The CDR3 has 15 residues. The CDR3 DNA reads as TGTGCCAGCAGCTTAGTGGGACTAGTCACAGATACGCAGTATTTT. Amino acids: CASSLVGLVTDTQYF.

This clonotype is labeled medium-sized. The genes are TRBV7-6 and TRBJ2-1; 7 bases are shared with TRBD1. Per the germline V gene, CDR1 is SGHVS and CDR2 is FNYEAQ. V shed 4 bases, J shed 8 bases, and the junction held 5 bases outside the gene matches. There are 13 residues in the CDR3. CDR3 nucleotide sequence: TGTGCCAGCAGCTCGAGACAGGGTGATGAGCAGTTCTTC. Protein sequence: CASSSRQGDEQFF. Together with reference TRBV7-6 and TRBJ2-1, the CDR3 gives the full variable domain: GAGVSQSPRYKVTKRGQDVALRCDPISGHVSLYWYRQALGQGPEFLTYFNYEAQQDKSGLPNDRFSAERPEGSISTLTIQRTEQRDSAMYRCASSSRQGDEQFFGPGTRLTVL.